These 5 T cell receptor beta chains were all obtained from the same sample, sequenced in a study of PD-1 blockade in classical Hodgkin lymphoma. TCRdb keeps only in-frame clones here, not all; method: immunoSEQ multiplex PCR. Among several thousand clones, 60% to 85% were seen once, and the ten largest hold around 8.1%. Time point indicated: newly diagnosed, previously untreated cHL patient sample. Sequenced sample: peripheral blood mononuclear cells (PBMCs). Every receptor here comes from a human donor with classical Hodgkin lymphoma.

This clone was counted only a few times. The rearrangement links TRBV6-5 to TRBJ2-5, with D maybe TRBD1 (5 bases). This CDR3 contains 14 residues. From germline, CDR1 is MNHEY and CDR2 SVGAGI. V was shortened by 5 bases and J by 5 bases, with 15 bases between the two germline ends. The DNA for the CDR3 is TGTGCCAGCAGTGACCTAGGGGAAGTGGAGACCCAGTACTTC. This gives the protein CASSDLGEVETQYF.

The chain links TRBV4-1 to TRBJ2-7; 7 nucleotides agree with TRBD1. V gave up 4 bases and J gave up 3 bases; unmatched junction bases: 9. Germline loops: CDR1 MGHRA, CDR2 YSYEKL. The CDR3 loop spans 15 amino acids. CDR3 bases: TGCGCCAGCAGCCTATTAACAGGGGACCGCTACGAGCAGTACTTC. Its translation is CASSLLTGDRYEQYF.

The rearrangement links TRBV2 to TRBJ2-5; 8 nucleotides line up with TRBD1. Germline loops: CDR1 SNHLY, CDR2 FYNNEI. V dropped 8 bases and J dropped 5; count of bases not matched to a gene: 13. The CDR3 contains 15 residues. The CDR3: CASGSGGAGGETQYF. CDR3 bases: TGTGCCAGCGGGTCAGGGGGCGCGGGCGGGGAGACCCAGTACTTC.

The genes are TRBV5-1 and TRBJ1-5; no clear D. Per germline, CDR1 SGHRS and CDR2 YFSETQ. The length of the CDR3 is 13 residues. The ends were cut back, 0 bases at V and 5 bases at J, with 6 bases in the middle. The CDR3, as DNA: TGCGCCAGCAGCTTGGAATTGGATCAGCCCCAGCATTTT. Its translation is CASSLELDQPQHF.

The sample holds a few counts of this clone. This chain uses TRBV7-9 with TRBJ2-5; no clear D. CDR1 is SEHNR and CDR2 is FQNEAQ in the germline V gene (reference sequence). The CDR3 spans 11 residues. V was shortened by 5 bases and J by 6 bases, with 7 bases between the two germline ends. The CDR3 nucleotides read TGTGCCAGCAGCCTAGATAAGACCCAGTACTTC. This codes for CASSLDKTQYF.